A single sample is the source of the 14 T cell receptor beta chains below, sequenced in a study of T cell changes during pregnancy in multiple sclerosis. The repertoire was sequenced with immunoSEQ multiplex PCR; TCRdb's copy has only in-frame clones and lacks some. The sample shows over 80,000 clones, approximately 90% of them seen only once. The material sequenced was peripheral blood, taken in the second trimester of pregnancy. The receptors originated from a female donor in good health, enrolled as a control in a pregnancy study.

This rearrangement joins TRBV11-2 to TRBJ2-1, with D tentatively TRBD1 (5 bases). The CDR3 has 13 amino acids. Trimming removed 2 bases from V and 8 bases from J, with 10 bases in between. Germline assignment: CDR1 SGHAT and CDR2 FQNNGV. The CDR3 DNA reads as TGTGCCAGCAGCTTAAGGGGCATCGATGAGCAGTTCTTC. It specifies CASSLRGIDEQFF.

V is TRBV11-2 and J is TRBJ1-2; TRBD1 is a possible D gene (6 bases). Trimming left V 7 bases short and J 4 bases short, with 10 bases between. Per germline, CDR1 SGHAT and CDR2 FQNNGV. This CDR3 region has 12 residues. The CDR3 loop reads CASMEGGYGYTF. CDR3 coding DNA: TGTGCCAGCATGGAAGGGGGCTATGGCTACACCTTC.

The chain recombines TRBV6-1 with TRBJ1-2; possibly TRBD1 for D (6 bases). Germline values: CDR1 MNHNS, CDR2 SASEGT. V was cut by 2 bases and J by 4 bases, with 11 bases left in between. The CDR3 sequence is 14 residues long. For the CDR3, the DNA is TGTGCCAGCAGTGAACGTGGGGGCTTCTATGGCTACACCTTC. Translation gives CASSERGGFYGYTF.

Turning to this clone: This same CDR3 is encoded by further DNA sequences in the sample. The chain uses TRBV18 and TRBJ1-3; TRBD1 might be the D (5 bases). The CDR3 runs 14 residues. The germline V gene has CDR1 KGHSH and CDR2 LQKENI. Trimming stripped 3 bases from V and 1 base from J, with 7 bases between. CDR3 protein: CASSPQGSGNTIYF. In DNA, the CDR3 is TGTGCCAGCTCACCCCAGGGATCTGGAAACACCATATATTTT.

This rearrangement joins TRBV9 to TRBJ2-7, with D tentatively TRBD2 (6 bases). The V gene lost 3 bases and the J gene lost 2 bases, with 15 bases spanning the gap. CDR3 size: 15 residues. Germline loops: CDR1 SGDLS, CDR2 YYNGEE. In DNA, the CDR3 is TGTGCCAGCAGCGCTTCCGGGAGCTTTACCTACGAGCAGTACTTC. It codes for CASSASGSFTYEQYF.

The CDR3 bases are TGTGCCAGCAGCTTGGACAGGGACACTGAAGCTTTCTTT. This encodes CASSLDRDTEAFF. The rearrangement joins TRBV5-6 to TRBJ1-1; tentative D call: TRBD1 (6 bases). The CDR3 extends over 13 amino acids. Germline V gives CDR1 SGHDT, CDR2 YYEEEE. V gave up 0 bases and J gave up 3 bases, with 6 bases separating them.

This sequence joins TRBV6-6 and TRBJ2-1; a weak D match, TRBD2 (5 bases). CDR1 is MNHNY and CDR2 is SVGAGI in the germline V gene (reference sequence). V was shortened by 7 bases and J by 5 bases, with 15 bases between the two germline ends. The CDR3 runs to 14 residues. In nucleotides, the CDR3 is TGTGCCAGCACTCTACCCGGGAAACACAATGAGCAGTTCTTC. Residues: CASTLPGKHNEQFF.

The chain joins TRBV19 to TRBJ1-5, with no clear D. Trimming took 5 bases from V and 3 from J, leaving 14 bases between them. The CDR3 extends over 15 amino acids. Germline assignment: CDR1 LNHDA and CDR2 SQIVND (reference sequence). The CDR3 reads CASSQTFGYNQPQHF. CDR3 sequence (DNA): TGTGCCAGTAGTCAGACCTTCGGGTACAATCAGCCCCAGCATTTT.

The chain carries TRBV6-4 and TRBJ2-1; D not certain. The CDR3 extends over 13 amino acids. With 3 bases removed from V and 1 base from J, the gap between germline ends came to 4 bases. Germline V gene sequence: CDR1 MRHNA, CDR2 SNTAGT. CDR3 bases: TGTGCCAGCAGTGAATCATCCTACAATGAGCAGTTCTTC. Translated, it gives CASSESSYNEQFF.

The chain is built from TRBV7-2 and TRBJ2-5, with a weak D call TRBD2 (6 bases). The CDR3 loop spans 14 amino acids. The V end lost 5 bases, the J end lost 0 bases, and 10 bases lay between the germline ends. CDR1 and CDR2 (germline): SGHTA, FQGNSA. CDR3 nucleotide sequence: TGTGCCAGCAGCCCGGGGACTTACCAAGAGACCCAGTACTTC. This codes for CASSPGTYQETQYF.

V and J are TRBV7-8 and TRBJ2-1; TRBD2 is a possible D gene (6 bases). This CDR3 has 18 residues. Looked up from germline, CDR1 is SGHVS and CDR2 is FQNEAQ. V lost 1 base, J lost 3 bases, and 19 bases lay in between. This CDR3 is CASSLVVPGTQGYNEQFF. The CDR3 coding sequence is TGTGCCAGCAGCTTAGTAGTGCCAGGGACTCAGGGCTACAATGAGCAGTTCTTC. Supplemented by reference TRBV7-8 and TRBJ2-1, the full variable domain reads GAGVSQSPRYKVAKRGQDVALRCDPISGHVSLFWYQQALGQGPEFLTYFQNEAQLDKSGLPSDRFFAERPEGSVSTLKIQRTQQEDSAVYLCASSLVVPGTQGYNEQFFGPGTRLTVL.

This clone is a singleton in its sample. This chain uses TRBV28 with TRBJ1-5; D perhaps matches TRBD1 (5 bases). The length of the CDR3 is 13 residues. Germline assignment: CDR1 MDHEN and CDR2 SYDVKM. V lost 5 bases, J lost 6 bases, and 11 bases lay in between. The CDR3, as DNA: TGTGCCAGCAGTGGACGGGGGAGTCAGCCCCAGCATTTT. It specifies CASSGRGSQPQHF.

The chain combines TRBV19 with TRBJ1-4; 8 nucleotides agree with TRBD1. Unmatched junction bases numbered 8, after V lost 6 bases and J lost 8 bases. This CDR3 has 14 residues. The germline V gene encodes CDR1 LNHDA and CDR2 SQIVND (reference sequence). This chain's CDR3 is CASRWWDRPEKLFF. The CDR3 DNA sequence: TGTGCCAGTAGGTGGTGGGACAGGCCCGAAAAACTGTTTTTT.

The CDR3 nucleotides read TGTGCCAGCAGATTGGACAGGGGCACAGATACGCAGTATTTT. This encodes CASRLDRGTDTQYF. The chain carries TRBV6-1 and TRBJ2-3; 8 nucleotides align to TRBD1. The V segment lost 6 bases and the J segment 1 base; nucleotides outside the gene matches: 3. Per germline, CDR1 MNHNS and CDR2 SASEGT. CDR3 size: 14 residues.